Following are 18 T cell receptor beta chains from one sample sequenced in a study of beta chain features in type 1 diabetes. Expressed TCRB transcripts were sequenced because the isolated RNA had all been reverse transcribed beforehand. The data were produced by immunoSEQ multiplex PCR, yet TCRdb's version contains in-frame clones alone and is incomplete. Here the sample spans under 950,000 clones, roughly 17% being singletons. The sample comprised naive CD4+ T cells from blood. All receptors come from a woman younger than 30 in good health.

The V call is TRBV5-6, the J call TRBJ2-5; perhaps TRBD1 as D (5 bases). The CDR3 spans 13 residues. The V end was cut by 5 bases, the J end by 5 bases, with 13 bases between. CDR1 and CDR2 (germline): SGHDT, YYEEEE. CDR3 protein: CASSFGRAETQYF. Here the CDR3 DNA reads TGTGCCAGCAGTTTCGGCAGGGCGGAGACCCAGTACTTC.

The table lists this clone with a few counts. The chain employs TRBV6-5 and TRBJ1-1; no definite D call. This CDR3 is 15 amino acids long. Per the germline V gene, CDR1 is MNHEY and CDR2 is SVGAGI. V dropped 1 base and J dropped 0 bases, with 9 bases sitting between them. In DNA, the CDR3 is TGTGCCAGCAGTTACTTTAGACCCCTGAACACTGAAGCTTTCTTT. This gives the protein CASSYFRPLNTEAFF.

The genes are TRBV13 and TRBJ2-4, with D possibly being TRBD2 (5 bases). The ends were cut back, 3 bases at V and 9 bases at J, with 12 bases in the middle. Germline-derived CDR1 and CDR2 are PRHDT and FYEKMQ (reference sequence). This CDR3 has 13 amino acids. The CDR3 here is CASSFKGSGIQYF. In DNA form, the CDR3 reads TGTGCCAGCAGCTTTAAAGGGAGTGGCATTCAGTACTTC.

The chain employs TRBV4-3 and TRBJ1-2; a weak D match, TRBD1 (5 bases). Trimming stripped 0 bases from V and 2 bases from J, with 13 bases between. CDR1 is LGHNA and CDR2 is YSLEER in the germline V gene. CDR3 size: 16 residues. The CDR3 DNA follows: TGCGCCAGCAGCCAAGAAGTGGGGAGGGGAAACTATGGCTACACCTTC. Its protein product is CASSQEVGRGNYGYTF.

The chain is built from TRBV2 and TRBJ2-1; the D is unclear. CDR3 length equals 16 residues. V was clipped by 2 bases and J by 1 base, with 12 bases between them. CDR1 and CDR2 from the germline V gene are SNHLY and FYNNEI. CDR3 bases: TGTGCCAGCAGTGAAACGGATGCACTATCCTACAATGAGCAGTTCTTC. Translated: CASSETDALSYNEQFF.

This clone was picked up a small number of times. This rearrangement joins TRBV20-1 to TRBJ2-7; the D is unclear. V shed 6 bases and J shed 7 bases, with 10 bases lying between them. The CDR3 extends over 10 amino acids. In germline, CDR1 is DFQATT, CDR2 SNEGSKA (reference sequence). CDR3 protein: CSAGPPEQYF. The CDR3 region has the DNA TGCAGTGCGGGCCCCCCAGAGCAGTACTTC.

This clone was seen a handful of times. The rearrangement links TRBV9 to TRBJ2-1; D possibly corresponds to TRBD2 (6 bases). CDR3 size: 15 residues. Trimming cost V 4 bases and J 5 bases, with 16 bases left between them. The germline V gene has CDR1 SGDLS and CDR2 YYNGEE. Here the CDR3 DNA reads TGTGCCAGCAGCTCCTTGACGGGAGTGCACAATGAGCAGTTCTTC. Amino acids: CASSSLTGVHNEQFF.

In this sample, this clone turned up a few times. The chain uses TRBV2 and TRBJ1-5; D may be TRBD1 (6 bases). Germline V gene data show CDR1 as SNHLY and CDR2 as FYNNEI. The CDR3 is 14 amino acids. V was shortened by 6 bases and J by 7 bases, with 16 bases between the two germline ends. CDR3 in amino acids: CASRHSGVGQPQHF. The CDR3 region has the DNA TGTGCCAGCAGACACTCAGGGGTTGGGCAGCCCCAGCATTTT.

This clone showed up just a few times. CDR3: CASSPEWTGASTDTQYF. CDR3 coding DNA: TGTGCCAGCAGCCCGGAGTGGACAGGAGCTAGCACAGATACGCAGTATTTT. The chain joins TRBV5-4 to TRBJ2-3, with 7 bases identical to TRBD1. The CDR3 consists of 17 residues. Looked up from germline, CDR1 is SGHNT and CDR2 is YYREEE (reference sequence). V dropped 4 bases and J dropped 0; count of bases not matched to a gene: 11.

This chain links TRBV7-2 with TRBJ1-1; 8 nucleotides align to TRBD1. The CDR3 runs 14 residues. Trimming at V came to 5 bases and at J to 1 base, leaving 3 bases not matched to a gene. The germline CDR1 and CDR2 sequences are SGHTA and FQGNSA. The CDR3 spells CASSIQGGNTEAFF. The CDR3 nucleotides are TGTGCCAGCAGCATACAGGGGGGGAACACTGAAGCTTTCTTT.

This clone was detected a few times. The J gene is TRBJ2-3, the V gene TRBV19; 8 bases agree with TRBD2. Germline CDR1 LNHDA, CDR2 SQIVND (reference sequence). The CDR3 has 18 amino acids. The V and J ends lost 1 base and 0 bases, in that order; junction bases with no gene match: 9. The CDR3: CASSIVPPGGRSTDTQYF. The CDR3 DNA follows: TGTGCCAGTAGTATAGTTCCCCCCGGCGGGAGGAGCACAGATACGCAGTATTTT.

The V call is TRBV18, the J call TRBJ2-5; no reliable D call. The CDR3 has 13 amino acids. The V end was cut by 4 bases, the J end by 3 bases, with 9 bases between. Germline V gene lookup returns CDR1 KGHSH and CDR2 LQKENI. CDR3 protein: CASSRPDEETQYF. Written as DNA, the CDR3 is TGTGCCAGCTCACGACCAGACGAAGAGACCCAGTACTTC.

The CDR3 DNA is TGCGCCAGCACAAGGACAGGGTCTGACTACACCTTC. This encodes CASTRTGSDYTF. The V call is TRBV10-2, the J call TRBJ1-2, with 8 nucleotides matching TRBD1. This CDR3 has 12 amino acids. Germline loops: CDR1 WSHSY, CDR2 SAAADI. J gave up 10 bases and V 7 bases, and 8 bases lay outside the gene matches.

In nucleotides, the CDR3 is TGTGCCAGCTCAACGGACCTTAACATTCAGTACTTC. Protein product: CASSTDLNIQYF. V usage is TRBV18 and J usage is TRBJ2-4; D call uncertain. The V end lost 5 bases, the J end lost 7 bases, and 9 bases lay between the germline ends. The V gene's germline CDR1 is KGHSH and CDR2 LQKENI. This CDR3 has 12 residues.

The V and J genes are TRBV5-8 and TRBJ2-7, with TRBD1 as a possible D gene (6 bases). Germline lookup yields CDR1 SGHTS and CDR2 YDEGEE. The CDR3 spans 14 residues. The V gene lost 4 bases and the J gene lost 2 bases, with 13 bases spanning the gap. The CDR3: CASSTRQETYEQYF. CDR3 sequence (DNA): TGTGCCAGCAGCACCCGACAGGAAACCTACGAGCAGTACTTC.

This clone was detected a few times. The chain's CDR3 is CASSRTSGNNEQFF. The CDR3 region has the DNA TGTGCCAGTAGCCGGACTAGCGGGAACAATGAGCAGTTCTTC. The chain recombines TRBV19 with TRBJ2-1; TRBD2 agrees at 12 bases. The CDR3 spans 14 residues. Trimming cost V 6 bases and J 5 bases; bases outside gene matches: 2. Per germline, CDR1 LNHDA and CDR2 SQIVND (reference sequence).

This clone was detected a few times. The V gene is TRBV7-9, the J gene TRBJ2-5, with 7 positions matching TRBD1. The CDR3 loop spans 16 amino acids. Unmatched junction bases numbered 11, after V lost 5 bases and J lost 2 bases. Germline CDR1 reads SEHNR; CDR2 reads FQNEAQ (reference sequence). CDR3 sequence (DNA): TGTGCCAGCAGCCCCCACCCCGGGACAGCTCAAGAGACCCAGTACTTC. Its protein product is CASSPHPGTAQETQYF.

The V call is TRBV7-2, the J call TRBJ1-2; tentative D call: TRBD1 (5 bases). Trimming pared 2 bases from V and 3 bases from J, leaving 10 bases between. CDR1 SGHTA and CDR2 FQGNSA come from the germline V gene. The CDR3 is 14 amino acids. Here the CDR3 DNA reads TGTGCCAGCAGCTTACAGGGTTCTGACTATGGCTACACCTTC. Amino acid sequence: CASSLQGSDYGYTF. Full variable domain (outside the CDR3, taken from reference TRBV7-2 and TRBJ1-2): GAGVSQSPSNKVTEKGKDVELRCDPISGHTALYWYRQSLGQGLEFLIYFQGNSAPDKSGLPSDRFSAERTGGSVSTLTIQRTQQEDSAVYLCASSLQGSDYGYTFGSGTRLTVV.